This T cell receptor (beta chain) was sequenced in a study of T cells expressing NK-cell markers. Study-level background: Seven HCMV-seropositive donors and one seronegative donor made up the eight sequenced donors.

This CDR3 spans 16 amino acids. Germline CDR1 SGHKS, CDR2 YYEKEE (reference sequence). TCRdb reprocessed the 5' RACE reads and keeps a single row for each CDR3 protein, giving no DNA. Across 550,000 to 600,000 distinct CDR3 sequences, the top ten clones capture approximately 3.6% of the sample. The TCR was taken from a man aged 18 to 29 in good health. V usage is TRBV5-5 and J usage is TRBJ2-6. The sample consisted of blood T cells: a sorted CD56 or NKG2C T cell subset, CD4+ or CD8+ T cells, or bulk PBMC T cells (not recorded which). The CDR3 sequence: CASSFQVDSGANVLTF.